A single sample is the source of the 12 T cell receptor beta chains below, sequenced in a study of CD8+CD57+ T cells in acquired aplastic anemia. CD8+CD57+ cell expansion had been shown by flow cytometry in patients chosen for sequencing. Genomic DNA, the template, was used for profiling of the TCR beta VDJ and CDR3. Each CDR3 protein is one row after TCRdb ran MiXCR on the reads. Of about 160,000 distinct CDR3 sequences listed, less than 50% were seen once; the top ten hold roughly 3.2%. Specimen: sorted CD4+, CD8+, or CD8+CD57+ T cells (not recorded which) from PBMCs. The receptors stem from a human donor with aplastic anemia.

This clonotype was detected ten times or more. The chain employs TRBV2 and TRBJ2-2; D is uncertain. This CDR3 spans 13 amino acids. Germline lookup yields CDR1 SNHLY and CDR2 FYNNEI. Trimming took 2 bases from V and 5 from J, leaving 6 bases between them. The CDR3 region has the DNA TGTGCCAGCAGTGAATGGGATACCGGGGAGCTGTTTTTT. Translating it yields CASSEWDTGELFF.

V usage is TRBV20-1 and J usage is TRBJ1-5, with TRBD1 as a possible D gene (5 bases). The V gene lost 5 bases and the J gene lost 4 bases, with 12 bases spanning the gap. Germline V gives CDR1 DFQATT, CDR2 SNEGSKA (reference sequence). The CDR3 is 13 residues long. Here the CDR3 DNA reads TGCAGTGCTCAGGGTCCCCCGAATCAGCCCCAGCATTTT. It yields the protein CSAQGPPNQPQHF.

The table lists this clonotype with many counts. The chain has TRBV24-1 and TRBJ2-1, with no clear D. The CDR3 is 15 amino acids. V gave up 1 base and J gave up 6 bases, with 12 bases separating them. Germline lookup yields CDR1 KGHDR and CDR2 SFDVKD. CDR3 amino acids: CATSDFRRWGNEQFF. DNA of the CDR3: TGTGCCACCAGTGATTTTAGACGGTGGGGCAATGAGCAGTTCTTC.

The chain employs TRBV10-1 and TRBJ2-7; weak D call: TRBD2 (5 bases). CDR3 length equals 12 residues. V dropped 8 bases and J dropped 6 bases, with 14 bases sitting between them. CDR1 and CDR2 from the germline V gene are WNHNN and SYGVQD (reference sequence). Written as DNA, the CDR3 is TGCGCCAGCGACCCGGGAATCTCCGAGCAGTACGTC. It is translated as CASDPGISEQYV.

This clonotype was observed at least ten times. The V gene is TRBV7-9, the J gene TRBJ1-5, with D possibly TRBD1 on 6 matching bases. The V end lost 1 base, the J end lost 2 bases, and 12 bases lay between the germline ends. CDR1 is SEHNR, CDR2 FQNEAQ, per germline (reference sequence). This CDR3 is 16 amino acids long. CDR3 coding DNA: TGTGCCAGCAGCTTAGAACAGGGTGCGGGCAATCAGCCCCAGCATTTT. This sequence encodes CASSLEQGAGNQPQHF.

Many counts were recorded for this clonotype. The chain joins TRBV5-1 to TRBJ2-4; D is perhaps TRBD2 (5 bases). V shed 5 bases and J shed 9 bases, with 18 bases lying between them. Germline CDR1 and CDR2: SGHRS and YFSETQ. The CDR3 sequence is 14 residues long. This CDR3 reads CASRSSEGLGIQYF. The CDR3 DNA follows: TGCGCCAGCAGATCGTCAGAGGGCCTGGGCATTCAGTACTTC.

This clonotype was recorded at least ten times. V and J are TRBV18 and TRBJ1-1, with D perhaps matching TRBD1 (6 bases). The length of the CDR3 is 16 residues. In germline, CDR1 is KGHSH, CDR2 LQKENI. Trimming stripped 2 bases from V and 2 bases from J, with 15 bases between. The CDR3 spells CASSPAAQGSNTEAFF. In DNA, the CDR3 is TGTGCCAGCTCACCAGCCGCACAGGGCTCCAACACTGAAGCTTTCTTT.

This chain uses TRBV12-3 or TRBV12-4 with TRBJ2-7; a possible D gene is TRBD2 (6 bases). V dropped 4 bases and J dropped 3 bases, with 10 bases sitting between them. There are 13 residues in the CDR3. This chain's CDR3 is CASSWDSLYEQYF. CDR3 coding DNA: TGTGCCAGCAGTTGGGACTCCCTCTACGAGCAGTACTTC.

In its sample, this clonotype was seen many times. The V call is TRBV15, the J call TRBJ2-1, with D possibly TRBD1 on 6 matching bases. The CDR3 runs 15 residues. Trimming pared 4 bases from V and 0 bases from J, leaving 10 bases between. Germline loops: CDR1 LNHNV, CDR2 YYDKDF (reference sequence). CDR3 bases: TGTGCCACCAGCACACGGGACACCTCCTACAATGAGCAGTTCTTC. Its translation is CATSTRDTSYNEQFF.

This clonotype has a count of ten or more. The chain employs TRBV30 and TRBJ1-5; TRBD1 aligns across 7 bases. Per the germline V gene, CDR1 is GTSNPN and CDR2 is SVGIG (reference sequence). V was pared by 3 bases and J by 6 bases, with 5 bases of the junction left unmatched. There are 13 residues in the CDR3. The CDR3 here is CAWSHQGGQPQHF. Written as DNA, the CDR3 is TGTGCCTGGAGCCACCAGGGGGGTCAGCCCCAGCATTTT.

Here the CDR3 reads CASSPGQGRGTEAFF. CDR3 coding DNA: TGTGCCAGTAGCCCGGGACAGGGGCGAGGAACTGAAGCTTTCTTT. The chain joins TRBV19 to TRBJ1-1, with 10 bases identical to TRBD1. CDR1 is LNHDA, CDR2 SQIVND, per germline (reference sequence). The J segment lost 5 bases and the V segment lost 6 bases, leaving 9 bases of the junction unmatched. CDR3 length equals 15 residues.

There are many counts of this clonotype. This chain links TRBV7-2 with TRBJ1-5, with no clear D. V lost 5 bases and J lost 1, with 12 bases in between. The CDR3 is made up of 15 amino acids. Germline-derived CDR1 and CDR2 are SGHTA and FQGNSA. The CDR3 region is CASSTRVGSNQPQHF. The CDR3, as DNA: TGTGCCAGCAGCACCCGGGTGGGGAGCAATCAGCCCCAGCATTTT.